One and the same sample provided the 32 T cell receptor beta chains below, sequenced in a study of cytomegalovirus exposure and HLA in healthy donors. Researchers ran the PCR with 60 Vbeta and 13 Jbeta primers. The repertoire was sequenced with immunoSEQ multiplex PCR; TCRdb's copy has only in-frame clones and lacks some. The sample shows 150,000 to 200,000 clones, over 75% of them seen only once. Input material: PBMCs. The receptors come from a young man in good health and CMV-seropositive.

This rearrangement joins TRBV13 to TRBJ1-6, with a tentative D call TRBD1 (6 bases). Deletions cut 4 bases from V and 7 bases from J, with 23 bases between. The CDR3 spans 18 residues. Germline V CDR1 and CDR2: PRHDT, FYEKMQ (reference sequence). CDR3 in amino acids: CASSSRAGAPRANSPLHF. The CDR3 DNA sequence: TGTGCCAGCAGCTCGAGGGCAGGGGCCCCGAGGGCCAATTCACCCCTCCACTTT. Full variable domain (rest looked up from reference TRBV13 and TRBJ1-6): AAGVIQSPRHLIKEKRETATLKCYPIPRHDTVYWYQQGPGQDPQFLISFYEKMQSDKGSIPDRFSAQQFSDYHSELNMSSLELGDSALYFCASSSRAGAPRANSPLHFGNGTRLTVT.

This clone was seen a single time. The chain uses TRBV27 and TRBJ2-5; tentatively, D is TRBD2 (5 bases). The ends were cut back, 3 bases at V and 4 bases at J, with 6 bases in the middle. There are 12 residues in the CDR3. Germline CDR1 MNHEY, CDR2 SMNVEV (reference sequence). CDR3 sequence: CASSFEGETQYF. CDR3 DNA sequence: TGTGCCAGCAGTTTCGAGGGAGAGACCCAGTACTTC.

The gene calls are TRBV30 and TRBJ2-1, with 7 bases aligning to TRBD2. The CDR3 sequence is 13 residues long. The V gene's germline CDR1 is GTSNPN and CDR2 SVGIG (reference sequence). V was pared by 3 bases and J by 7 bases, with 6 bases of the junction left unmatched. The CDR3: CAWSDWGGNEQFF. DNA of the CDR3: TGTGCCTGGAGCGACTGGGGGGGTAATGAGCAGTTCTTC.

As to this clone: A junction boundary mismatches the germline segment, possibly from a read error. The CDR3 is CSSSLVGGEAFF. As DNA, the CDR3 is TGTTCCAGCAGCTTAGTAGGGGGTGAAGCTTTCTTT. V and J are TRBV7-9 and TRBJ1-1; a weak D match, TRBD1 (6 bases). This CDR3 comprises 12 residues. Germline CDR1 is SEHNR and CDR2 is FQNEAQ (reference sequence).

This clone has a single count. The rearrangement links TRBV18 to TRBJ2-2; D unresolved. CDR3 length: 15 amino acids. Germline CDR1 reads KGHSH; CDR2 reads LQKENI. V gave up 3 bases and J gave up 0 bases, with 8 bases separating them. The CDR3 coding sequence is TGTGCCAGCTCACCTCTCGCTACGAACACCGGGGAGCTGTTTTTT. Residues: CASSPLATNTGELFF.

The chain recombines TRBV7-9 with TRBJ1-2; a weak D match, TRBD1 (5 bases). The V gene lost 5 bases and the J gene lost 3 bases, with 10 bases spanning the gap. Germline CDR1 SEHNR, CDR2 FQNEAQ (reference sequence). The CDR3 extends over 13 amino acids. CDR3 bases: TGTGCCAGCAGCCCGGGACTGCACTATGGCTACACCTTC. Its protein is CASSPGLHYGYTF.

J is TRBJ1-1 and V is TRBV5-1; TRBD1 matches at 9 bases. The CDR3 contains 19 residues. With 1 base clipped from V and 1 base from J, the junction kept 14 bases outside the gene matches. Germline V gene data show CDR1 as SGHRS and CDR2 as YFSETQ. The CDR3 protein is CASSLKGAGTGSRNTEAFF. The CDR3 nucleotides read TGCGCCAGCAGCTTGAAGGGCGCCGGGACAGGGAGTAGGAACACTGAAGCTTTCTTT. Full variable domain (outside the CDR3, taken from reference TRBV5-1 and TRBJ1-1): KAGVTQTPRYLIKTRGQQVTLSCSPISGHRSVSWYQQTPGQGLQFLFEYFSETQRNKGNFPGRFSGRQFSNSRSEMNVSTLELGDSALYLCASSLKGAGTGSRNTEAFFGQGTRLTVV.

This clone was counted a few times. The rearrangement links TRBV7-8 to TRBJ2-5, with 16 bases matching TRBD2. Germline V lookup: CDR1 SGHVS, CDR2 FQNEAQ. Trimming removed 4 bases from V and 5 bases from J; junction bases left unmatched: 4. The CDR3 runs 16 residues. The CDR3 DNA sequence: TGTGCCAGCAGCTCGGGACTAGCGGGGGGGCAGGAGACCCAGTACTTC. It codes for CASSSGLAGGQETQYF. Full variable domain (rest looked up from reference TRBV7-8 and TRBJ2-5): GAGVSQSPRYKVAKRGQDVALRCDPISGHVSLFWYQQALGQGPEFLTYFQNEAQLDKSGLPSDRFFAERPEGSVSTLKIQRTQQEDSAVYLCASSSGLAGGQETQYFGPGTRLLVL.

The CDR3 bases are TGCGCCAGCAGCCAACCCCCGGGACTAGCGGGGGGGGACCAAGAGACCCAGTACTTC. This gives the protein CASSQPPGLAGGDQETQYF. This chain joins TRBV4-1 and TRBJ2-5; 16 positions match TRBD2. This CDR3 is built from 19 residues. CDR1 MGHRA and CDR2 YSYEKL come from the germline V gene. With 2 bases clipped from V and 0 bases from J, the junction kept 6 bases outside the gene matches.

This clone was seen more than once but under ten times. The V gene is TRBV4-1, the J gene TRBJ1-2; maybe TRBD1 (5 bases). The CDR3 contains 15 residues. V shed 4 bases and J shed 0 bases, with 12 bases lying between them. Germline V gene lookup returns CDR1 MGHRA and CDR2 YSYEKL. CDR3 protein: CASSLRPGPNYGYTF. The CDR3 region has the DNA TGCGCCAGCAGCCTCCGGCCAGGGCCTAACTATGGCTACACCTTC.

The chain joins TRBV5-1 to TRBJ2-5, with 11 nucleotides matching TRBD2. This CDR3 is built from 15 residues. Germline CDR1 SGHRS, CDR2 YFSETQ. With V trimmed by 1 base and J by 11 bases, 10 bases remained unmatched. The CDR3 nucleotides read TGCGCCAGCAGCTTGACTAGCGGGGGATCAGTGGAGCAGTACTTC. Protein product: CASSLTSGGSVEQYF.

This clone came up once. This chain uses TRBV5-1 with TRBJ2-6; TRBD1 matches 10 bases. The length of the CDR3 is 16 residues. Germline CDR1 and CDR2: SGHRS and YFSETQ. The ends lost 3 bases at V and 8 bases at J; junction bases unmatched: 8. CDR3 sequence: CASSSWGDRGPNVLTF. The CDR3 nucleotides are TGCGCCAGCAGCTCGTGGGGGGACAGGGGCCCCAACGTCCTGACTTTC. Filled out from reference TRBV5-1 and TRBJ2-6, the complete variable domain reads KAGVTQTPRYLIKTRGQQVTLSCSPISGHRSVSWYQQTPGQGLQFLFEYFSETQRNKGNFPGRFSGRQFSNSRSEMNVSTLELGDSALYLCASSSWGDRGPNVLTFGAGSRLTVL.

This clone was counted only a few times. This chain joins TRBV5-6 and TRBJ1-2; 12 nucleotides line up with TRBD1. Germline trimming cut 2 bases from V and 8 bases from J; bases unmatched to any gene: 13. The CDR3 runs to 17 residues. Germline CDR1 and CDR2: SGHDT and YYEEEE. DNA for the CDR3: TGTGCCAGCAGCTTTAGGGGACAGGGGGCTCAAGGAGAGGGCTACACCTTC. Translated: CASSFRGQGAQGEGYTF.

The chain couples TRBV29-1 to TRBJ1-2, with TRBD1 matching 12 bases. CDR1 is SQVTM, CDR2 ANQGSEA, per germline. V lost 6 bases, J lost 8 bases, and 4 bases stayed unmatched. The CDR3 is 12 residues long. CDR3: CSVGQGARGYTF. CDR3 in DNA: TGCAGCGTGGGACAGGGGGCGCGAGGCTACACCTTC.

This clone was detected once. The chain carries TRBV11-2 and TRBJ1-6; D is unresolved. Germline V lookup: CDR1 SGHAT, CDR2 FQNNGV. V dropped 0 bases and J dropped 3 bases, with 6 bases sitting between them. The CDR3 runs 15 residues. The CDR3 loop is CASSLDRGYNSPLHF. CDR3 in DNA: TGTGCCAGCAGCTTAGATCGGGGCTATAATTCACCCCTCCACTTT.

This rearrangement joins TRBV10-1 to TRBJ1-1; a weak D match, TRBD1 (5 bases). The V end lost 6 bases, the J end lost 4 bases, and 15 bases lay between the germline ends. Germline CDR1 reads WNHNN; CDR2 reads SYGVQD (reference sequence). The CDR3 runs to 14 residues. The CDR3 region is CASSGIRGGTEAFF. CDR3 DNA sequence: TGCGCCAGCAGCGGCATTAGGGGCGGCACTGAAGCTTTCTTT.

This chain uses TRBV5-1 with TRBJ2-1, with 8 bases that match TRBD2. The trim removed 2 bases at V and 3 bases at J, leaving 4 bases unmatched. The V gene's germline CDR1 is SGHRS and CDR2 YFSETQ. The CDR3 is 15 amino acids. The CDR3 bases are TGCGCCAGCAGCTTCGGGGGGGCCTTCTACAATGAGCAGTTCTTC. This encodes CASSFGGAFYNEQFF.

The rearrangement joins TRBV13 to TRBJ2-5; the D gene is possibly TRBD2 (5 bases). Trimming stripped 2 bases from V and 2 bases from J, with 12 bases between. This CDR3 spans 15 amino acids. Germline CDR1 and CDR2: PRHDT and FYEKMQ (reference sequence). The chain's CDR3 is CASSLSASRQETQYF. CDR3 nucleotide sequence: TGTGCCAGCAGCTTATCGGCTAGCCGACAAGAGACCCAGTACTTC.

This sequence joins TRBV27 and TRBJ2-7; possible D gene TRBD1, 6 bases. V gave up 5 bases and J gave up 0 bases, with 20 bases separating them. Germline CDR1 and CDR2: MNHEY and SMNVEV (reference sequence). This CDR3 region has 17 residues. The CDR3 coding sequence is TGTGCCAGCAGTAACTGGGTGGGGGCTCTGAGCTCCTACGAGCAGTACTTC. As protein: CASSNWVGALSSYEQYF.

The chain uses TRBV15 and TRBJ2-7, with TRBD1 identical over 7 bases. This CDR3 comprises 14 residues. Trimming cost V 4 bases and J 0 bases; bases outside gene matches: 3. Germline values: CDR1 LNHNV, CDR2 YYDKDF (reference sequence). The CDR3: CATSNRDSSYEQYF. The CDR3 DNA is TGTGCCACCAGCAACCGGGACAGCTCCTACGAGCAGTACTTC.

The J gene is TRBJ1-1, the V gene TRBV4-1, with D tentatively TRBD1 (6 bases). Deletions cut 4 bases from V and 11 bases from J, with 23 bases between. The CDR3 length is 15 residues. The germline V gene encodes CDR1 MGHRA and CDR2 YSYEKL. The CDR3 loop reads CASSPLPTGTRGAFF. The CDR3 DNA follows: TGCGCCAGCAGCCCTCTACCCACAGGGACCCGTGGGGCTTTCTTT.

The V gene is TRBV2, the J gene TRBJ2-3; D perhaps matches TRBD2 (5 bases). Per the germline V gene, CDR1 is SNHLY and CDR2 is FYNNEI. V dropped 6 bases and J dropped 4 bases, with 11 bases sitting between them. This CDR3 contains 13 residues. CDR3 amino acids: CASRGRSADTQYF. The DNA for the CDR3 is TGTGCCAGCAGGGGGAGATCGGCAGATACGCAGTATTTT.

This CDR3 reads CASSGDRGIGELFF. In DNA, the CDR3 is TGTGCCAGCAGTGGTGACAGGGGAATCGGGGAGCTGTTTTTT. J is TRBJ2-2 and V is TRBV6-5; 8 positions match TRBD1. This CDR3 is 14 amino acids long. Germline-derived CDR1 and CDR2 are MNHEY and SVGAGI. V shed 5 bases, J shed 7 bases, and the junction held 6 bases outside the gene matches.

The gene calls are TRBV30 and TRBJ2-1, with TRBD2 matching 14 bases. The V and J ends lost 0 bases and 4 bases, in that order; junction bases with no gene match: 5. Germline CDR1 reads GTSNPN; CDR2 reads SVGIG (reference sequence). There are 17 residues in the CDR3. In DNA form, the CDR3 reads TGTGCCTGGAGTGTCGCCTGGACTAGCGGGGGGTACAATGAGCAGTTCTTC. It encodes CAWSVAWTSGGYNEQFF.

The chain is built from TRBV29-1 and TRBJ1-1; TRBD1 might be the D (5 bases). Per the germline V gene, CDR1 is SQVTM and CDR2 is ANQGSEA. This CDR3 comprises 14 residues. V shed 7 bases and J shed 0 bases, with 15 bases lying between them. The CDR3 is CSARQITMNTEAFF. The CDR3 region has the DNA TGCAGCGCCCGACAGATAACAATGAACACTGAAGCTTTCTTT.

The chain uses TRBV7-8 and TRBJ2-7, with D perhaps matching TRBD2 (6 bases). The V gene's germline CDR1 is SGHVS and CDR2 FQNEAQ. The germline V and J ends were trimmed by 0 bases and 4 bases, with 13 bases remaining between them. The CDR3 extends over 15 amino acids. The CDR3 is CASSLARTGGYEQYF. The CDR3 DNA sequence: TGTGCCAGCAGCTTAGCACGCACTGGGGGGTACGAGCAGTACTTC. The full variable domain, completed using reference TRBV7-8 and TRBJ2-7, is GAGVSQSPRYKVAKRGQDVALRCDPISGHVSLFWYQQALGQGPEFLTYFQNEAQLDKSGLPSDRFFAERPEGSVSTLKIQRTQQEDSAVYLCASSLARTGGYEQYFGPGTRLTVT.

V and J are TRBV5-4 and TRBJ2-5; D may be TRBD2 (6 bases). Trimming pared 6 bases from V and 4 bases from J, leaving 19 bases between. The germline V gene encodes CDR1 SGHNT and CDR2 YYREEE (reference sequence). The CDR3 contains 15 residues. CDR3 nucleotides: TGTGCCAGCACCAATCCGTCCGGGGGACGAGAGACCCAGTACTTC. As protein: CASTNPSGGRETQYF.

The chain uses TRBV6-6 and TRBJ2-3; TRBD2 matches at 8 bases. The CDR3 runs 15 residues. V lost 8 bases and J lost 5; bases outside the gene matches: 12. CDR1 MNHNY and CDR2 SVGAGI come from the germline V gene (reference sequence). CDR3 DNA: TGTGCCAGCTCCTCCGGGGGGGGCCGGGGAGATACGCAGTATTTT. It specifies CASSSGGGRGDTQYF.

The chain is built from TRBV19 and TRBJ1-1, with TRBD1 identical over 7 bases. The trim removed 5 bases at V and 6 bases at J, leaving 12 bases unmatched. From germline, CDR1 is LNHDA and CDR2 SQIVND (reference sequence). The CDR3 runs 15 residues. The CDR3 loop is CASSPSRGATAEAFF. In DNA, the CDR3 is TGTGCCAGTAGTCCCTCCAGGGGGGCTACAGCTGAAGCTTTCTTT.

J is TRBJ2-3 and V is TRBV5-4; maybe TRBD1 (6 bases). The CDR3 has 15 residues. Germline V gene data show CDR1 as SGHNT and CDR2 as YYREEE (reference sequence). Trimming took 0 bases from V and 2 from J, leaving 10 bases between them. The CDR3 region has the DNA TGTGCCAGCAGCTTGGCCGGACAGCCCACAGATACGCAGTATTTT. This sequence encodes CASSLAGQPTDTQYF.

The chain recombines TRBV5-1 with TRBJ2-1, with 10 bases fitting TRBD2. J was trimmed by 5 bases and V by 4 bases; bases with no gene match: 6. Germline CDR1 SGHRS, CDR2 YFSETQ. The CDR3 extends over 15 amino acids. The CDR3, as DNA: TGCGCCAGCAGCCGGAGGAGCGGGGGGGACAATGAGCAGTTCTTC. Translation: CASSRRSGGDNEQFF.

The chain couples TRBV5-1 to TRBJ2-3, with 8 bases matching TRBD2. Germline V gene lookup returns CDR1 SGHRS and CDR2 YFSETQ. The CDR3 has 16 residues. V was pared by 0 bases and J by 1 base, with 4 bases of the junction left unmatched. CDR3 residues: CASSLEGRGGTDTQYF. DNA for the CDR3: TGCGCCAGCAGCTTGGAAGGGCGGGGGGGCACAGATACGCAGTATTTT.